These T cell receptor beta chains were read from a single sample in a study of T cells in narcolepsy. Method: immunoSEQ multiplex PCR; TCRdb's copy keeps in-frame clones and lacks some. The table has roughly 34,000 clones, around 80% seen once. The sample comprised CD45RA- memory CD4+ T cells from PBMCs. These TCRs come from a human donor with narcolepsy. CDR3s include the opening cysteine and the closing phenylalanine or tryptophan. The order of the fields is CDR3 protein, CDR3 DNA, clone size, V gene, D gene, J gene. The D gene is left open where the match is weak. Only some rows state a clone size, as once, few, many or a class for expanded clones.

cdr3_aa: CASSSGAVGQPQHF; cdr3_nt: TGCGCCAGCAGCTCCGGGGCGGTTGGGCAGCCCCAGCATTTT; clone_size: -; v_call: TRBV5-1; d_call: -; j_call: TRBJ1-5
cdr3_aa: CASRVLPPRKTYGYTF; cdr3_nt: TGTGCAAGTCGCGTTCTACCTCCACGAAAGACCTATGGCTACACCTTC; clone_size: -; v_call: TRBV12-2; d_call: -; j_call: TRBJ1-2
cdr3_aa: CATRTEFSGNTIYF; cdr3_nt: TGTGCCACCCGGACGGAATTCTCTGGAAACACCATATATTTT; clone_size: -; v_call: TRBV19; d_call: -; j_call: TRBJ1-3
cdr3_aa: CASSLDPRREQYF; cdr3_nt: TGCGCCAGCAGCTTGGATCCGAGGAGGGAGCAGTACTTC; clone_size: -; v_call: TRBV5-1; d_call: -; j_call: TRBJ2-7
cdr3_aa: CAIKSSEVEGYAGYTF; cdr3_nt: TGTGCCATCAAAAGTTCCGAGGTAGAGGGGTATGCTGGCTACACCTTC; clone_size: -; v_call: TRBV10-3; d_call: -; j_call: TRBJ1-2
cdr3_aa: CASSFPTGGRNEQYF; cdr3_nt: TGTGCCAGCAGTTTTCCGACAGGGGGCAGAAACGAGCAGTACTTC; clone_size: -; v_call: TRBV28; d_call: TRBD1; j_call: TRBJ2-7
cdr3_aa: CASSIGITEAFF; cdr3_nt: TGTGCCAGTAGTATCGGGATAACTGAAGCTTTCTTT; clone_size: -; v_call: TRBV19; d_call: -; j_call: TRBJ1-1
cdr3_aa: CASSFNKENTIYF; cdr3_nt: TGTGCCAGCAGCTTTAATAAGGAGAACACCATATATTTT; clone_size: -; v_call: TRBV7-2; d_call: -; j_call: TRBJ1-3
cdr3_aa: CASSPVRGEQPQHF; cdr3_nt: TGTGCCAGCAGCCCCGTTCGAGGGGAACAGCCCCAGCATTTT; clone_size: medium-sized; v_call: TRBV7-2; d_call: -; j_call: TRBJ1-5
cdr3_aa: CASRPGQMNTEAFF; cdr3_nt: TGTGCCAGCAGACCGGGACAGATGAACACTGAAGCTTTCTTT; clone_size: once; v_call: TRBV27; d_call: TRBD1; j_call: TRBJ1-1
cdr3_aa: CASIPSWGTGSNQPQHF; cdr3_nt: TGTGCCAGTATCCCCAGTTGGGGTACGGGTAGCAATCAGCCCCAGCATTTT; clone_size: -; v_call: TRBV19; d_call: -; j_call: TRBJ1-5
cdr3_aa: CASSPQGATNEKLFF; cdr3_nt: TGTGCCAGCAGTCCACAGGGTGCAACTAATGAAAAACTGTTTTTT; clone_size: -; v_call: TRBV28; d_call: -; j_call: TRBJ1-4
cdr3_aa: CASSLGTSGGAPEQFF; cdr3_nt: TGTGCCAGCAGTTTAGGGACTAGCGGGGGGGCCCCTGAGCAGTTCTTC; clone_size: -; v_call: TRBV28; d_call: TRBD2; j_call: TRBJ2-1
cdr3_aa: CATSRKETVKGYTF; cdr3_nt: TGTGCCACCAGCAGAAAGGAGACAGTCAAGGGCTACACCTTC; clone_size: -; v_call: TRBV15; d_call: -; j_call: TRBJ1-2
cdr3_aa: CASGLGLTEAFF; cdr3_nt: TGTGCTAGTGGACTGGGGTTGACTGAAGCTTTCTTT; clone_size: -; v_call: TRBV12-5; d_call: -; j_call: TRBJ1-1
cdr3_aa: CVSSTLTGYNSPLHF; cdr3_nt: TGTGTCAGTAGTACCTTGACAGGGTATAATTCACCCCTCCACTTT; clone_size: -; v_call: TRBV19; d_call: TRBD1; j_call: TRBJ1-6
cdr3_aa: CASMTPGQGYEQYF; cdr3_nt: TGTGCCAGCATGACTCCGGGACAGGGCTACGAGCAGTACTTC; clone_size: -; v_call: TRBV6-1; d_call: TRBD1; j_call: TRBJ2-7
cdr3_aa: CASTTQRGNIEAFF; cdr3_nt: TGTGCCAGCACCACTCAGCGGGGTAACATTGAAGCTTTCTTT; clone_size: -; v_call: TRBV11-1; d_call: -; j_call: TRBJ1-1
cdr3_aa: CASSLPEGTEAFF; cdr3_nt: TGTGCCAGCAGCCTTCCGGAGGGCACTGAAGCTTTCTTT; clone_size: -; v_call: TRBV28; d_call: -; j_call: TRBJ1-1
cdr3_aa: CASRMGQGGEKLFF; cdr3_nt: TGTGCCAGCAGAATGGGACAGGGAGGCGAAAAACTGTTTTTT; clone_size: -; v_call: TRBV6-1; d_call: TRBD1; j_call: TRBJ1-4
cdr3_aa: CAWRGDLNEQFF; cdr3_nt: TGTGCCTGGAGGGGGGATCTCAATGAGCAGTTCTTC; clone_size: -; v_call: TRBV30; d_call: -; j_call: TRBJ2-1
cdr3_aa: CASSYDGTTGTDTQYF; cdr3_nt: TGTGCCAGCAGTTACGACGGGACAACCGGGACAGATACGCAGTATTTT; clone_size: -; v_call: TRBV6-6; d_call: -; j_call: TRBJ2-3
cdr3_aa: CASSTEVGGRETQYF; cdr3_nt: TGTGCCAGCAGCACCGAGGTGGGGGGCCGGGAGACCCAGTACTTC; clone_size: few; v_call: TRBV11-2; d_call: -; j_call: TRBJ2-5
cdr3_aa: CASSPSVGQGINEQYF; cdr3_nt: TGTGCCAGCAGCCCTAGCGTGGGACAGGGGATCAACGAGCAGTACTTC; clone_size: -; v_call: TRBV7-2; d_call: TRBD1; j_call: TRBJ2-7
cdr3_aa: CYASARGTEAFF; cdr3_nt: TGTTATGCCAGCGCTCGGGGCACTGAAGCTTTCTTT; clone_size: -; v_call: TRBV7-9; d_call: -; j_call: TRBJ1-1
cdr3_aa: CASSVEAGLSSPLHF; cdr3_nt: TGTGCCAGCAGCGTAGAAGCAGGGTTAAGTTCACCCCTCCACTTT; clone_size: -; v_call: TRBV9; d_call: -; j_call: TRBJ1-6
cdr3_aa: CASSPAQAGETQYF; cdr3_nt: TGTGCCAGCAGTCCCGCTCAAGCGGGAGAGACCCAGTACTTC; clone_size: once; v_call: TRBV27; d_call: -; j_call: TRBJ2-5
cdr3_aa: CASSVPLGQYNEQFF; cdr3_nt: TGTGCCAGCAGTGTACCCCTTGGACAGTACAATGAGCAGTTCTTC; clone_size: -; v_call: TRBV6-1; d_call: -; j_call: TRBJ2-1
cdr3_aa: CASSPLPRYMEETQYF; cdr3_nt: TGTGCCAGCTCACCCTTGCCCCGGTATATGGAAGAGACCCAGTACTTC; clone_size: -; v_call: TRBV18; d_call: -; j_call: TRBJ2-5
cdr3_aa: CASRNDRVGEAFF; cdr3_nt: TGTGCCAGCAGAAACGACAGGGTCGGTGAAGCTTTCTTT; clone_size: -; v_call: TRBV6-6; d_call: TRBD1; j_call: TRBJ1-1
cdr3_aa: CASSLGGDRTDTQYF; cdr3_nt: TGCGCCAGCAGCTTGGGTGGGGATCGGACAGATACGCAGTATTTT; clone_size: few; v_call: TRBV5-1; d_call: -; j_call: TRBJ2-3